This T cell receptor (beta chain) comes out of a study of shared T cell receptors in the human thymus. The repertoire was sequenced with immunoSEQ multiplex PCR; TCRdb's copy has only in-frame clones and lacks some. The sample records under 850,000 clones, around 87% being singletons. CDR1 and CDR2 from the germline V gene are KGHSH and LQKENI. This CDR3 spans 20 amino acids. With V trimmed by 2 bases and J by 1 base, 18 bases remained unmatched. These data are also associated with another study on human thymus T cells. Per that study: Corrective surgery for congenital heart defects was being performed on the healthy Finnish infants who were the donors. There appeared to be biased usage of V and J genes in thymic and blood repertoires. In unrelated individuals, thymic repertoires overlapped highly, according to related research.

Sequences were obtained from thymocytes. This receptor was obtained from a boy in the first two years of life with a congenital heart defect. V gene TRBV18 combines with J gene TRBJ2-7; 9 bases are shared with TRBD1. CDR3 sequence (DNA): TGTGCCAGCTCACCAATGGGCCTGAACAGGGGGCGGGGGTTTTCCTACGAGCAGTACTTC. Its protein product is CASSPMGLNRGRGFSYEQYF. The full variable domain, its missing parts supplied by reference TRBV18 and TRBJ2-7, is NAGVMQNPRHLVRRRGQEARLRCSPMKGHSHVYWYRQLPEEGLKFMVYLQKENIIDESGMPKERFSAEFPKEGPSILRIQQVVRGDSAAYFCASSPMGLNRGRGFSYEQYFGPGTRLTVT.